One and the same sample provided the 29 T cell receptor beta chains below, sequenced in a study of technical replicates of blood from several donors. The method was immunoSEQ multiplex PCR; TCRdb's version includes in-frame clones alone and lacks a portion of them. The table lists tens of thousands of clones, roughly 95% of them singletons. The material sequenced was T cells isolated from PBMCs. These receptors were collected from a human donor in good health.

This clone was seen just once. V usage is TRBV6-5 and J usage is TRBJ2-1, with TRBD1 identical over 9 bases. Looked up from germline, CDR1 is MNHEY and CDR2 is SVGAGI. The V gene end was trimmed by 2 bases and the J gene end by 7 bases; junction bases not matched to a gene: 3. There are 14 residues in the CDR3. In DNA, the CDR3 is TGTGCCAGCAGTTACATACAGGGGGCAAATGAGCAGTTCTTC. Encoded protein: CASSYIQGANEQFF.

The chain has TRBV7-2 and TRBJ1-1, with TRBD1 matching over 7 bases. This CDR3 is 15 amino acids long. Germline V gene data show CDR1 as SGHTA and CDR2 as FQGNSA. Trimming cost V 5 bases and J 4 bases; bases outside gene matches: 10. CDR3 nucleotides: TGTGCCAGCAGCCCGCTTCGAGCAGGGGGCACTGAAGCTTTCTTT. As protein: CASSPLRAGGTEAFF.

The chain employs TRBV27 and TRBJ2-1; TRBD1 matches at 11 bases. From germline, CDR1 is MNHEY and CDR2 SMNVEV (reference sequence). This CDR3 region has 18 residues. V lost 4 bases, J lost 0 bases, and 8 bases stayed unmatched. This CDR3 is CASSSRSGTGGSYNEQFF. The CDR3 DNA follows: TGTGCCAGCAGTTCTAGGAGCGGGACAGGGGGCTCCTACAATGAGCAGTTCTTC.

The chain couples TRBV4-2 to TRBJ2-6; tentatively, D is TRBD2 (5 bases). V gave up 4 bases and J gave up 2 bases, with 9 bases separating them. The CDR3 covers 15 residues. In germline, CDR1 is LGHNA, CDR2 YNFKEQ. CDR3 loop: CASSPTGTGANVLTF. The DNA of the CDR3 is TGTGCCAGCAGCCCAACGGGGACTGGGGCCAACGTCCTGACTTTC.

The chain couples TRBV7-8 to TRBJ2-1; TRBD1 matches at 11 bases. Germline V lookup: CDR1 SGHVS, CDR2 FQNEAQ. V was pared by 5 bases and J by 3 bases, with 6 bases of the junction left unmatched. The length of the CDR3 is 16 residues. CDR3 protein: CASSPRGTGGYNEQFF. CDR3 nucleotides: TGTGCCAGCAGCCCCCGGGGGACAGGGGGCTACAATGAGCAGTTCTTC.

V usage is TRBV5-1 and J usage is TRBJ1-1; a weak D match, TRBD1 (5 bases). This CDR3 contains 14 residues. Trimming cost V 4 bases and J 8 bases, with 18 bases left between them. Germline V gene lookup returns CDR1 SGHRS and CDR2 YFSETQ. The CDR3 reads CASSDQQEIPEAFF. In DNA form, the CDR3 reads TGCGCCAGCAGCGATCAACAGGAAATACCAGAAGCTTTCTTT. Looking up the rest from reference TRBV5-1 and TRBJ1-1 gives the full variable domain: KAGVTQTPRYLIKTRGQQVTLSCSPISGHRSVSWYQQTPGQGLQFLFEYFSETQRNKGNFPGRFSGRQFSNSRSEMNVSTLELGDSALYLCASSDQQEIPEAFFGQGTRLTVV.

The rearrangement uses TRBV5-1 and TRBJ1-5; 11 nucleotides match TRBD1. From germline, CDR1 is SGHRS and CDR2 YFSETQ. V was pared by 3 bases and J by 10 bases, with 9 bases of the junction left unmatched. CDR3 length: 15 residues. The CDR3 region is CASSSGTGGVEPQHF. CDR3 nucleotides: TGCGCCAGCAGCTCCGGGACAGGGGGAGTAGAACCCCAGCATTTT.

The CDR3 nucleotides are TGTGCCAGCAGTTTTTCTAGCGGGAGGGCCGATGAGCAGTTCTTC. It is translated as CASSFSSGRADEQFF. The V gene is TRBV28, the J gene TRBJ2-1; TRBD2 matches 12 bases. Losses at the gene ends were 3 bases for V and 8 bases for J; bases not matched to a gene: 5. The CDR3 consists of 15 residues. Germline lookup yields CDR1 MDHEN and CDR2 SYDVKM. The entire variable domain, with the rest obtained from reference TRBV28 and TRBJ2-1, is as follows: DVKVTQSSRYLVKRTGEKVFLECVQDMDHENMFWYRQDPGLGLRLIYFSYDVKMKEKGDIPEGYSVSREKKERFSLILESASTNQTSMYLCASSFSSGRADEQFFGPGTRLTVL.

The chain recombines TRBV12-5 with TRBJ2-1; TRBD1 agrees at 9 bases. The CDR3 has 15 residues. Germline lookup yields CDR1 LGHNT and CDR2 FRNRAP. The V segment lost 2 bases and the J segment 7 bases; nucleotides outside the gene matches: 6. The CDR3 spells CASGLKGDRANEQFF. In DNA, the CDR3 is TGTGCTAGTGGTTTGAAGGGGGACAGGGCGAATGAGCAGTTCTTC.

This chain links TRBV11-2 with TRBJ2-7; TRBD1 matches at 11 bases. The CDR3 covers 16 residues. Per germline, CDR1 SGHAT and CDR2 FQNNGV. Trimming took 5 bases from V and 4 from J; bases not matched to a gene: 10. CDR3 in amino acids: CASSPESDRGQYEQYF. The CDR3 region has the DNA TGTGCCAGCAGCCCCGAGTCGGACAGGGGGCAATACGAGCAGTACTTC.

The chain's CDR3 is CASSIQQGRNTEAFF. The CDR3 region has the DNA TGTGCCAGTAGTATCCAGCAGGGGAGAAACACTGAAGCTTTCTTT. The chain joins TRBV19 to TRBJ1-1, with D tentatively TRBD1 (6 bases). There are 15 residues in the CDR3. Trimming removed 3 bases at V and 2 bases at J, with 13 bases between. Germline V lookup: CDR1 LNHDA, CDR2 SQIVND (reference sequence).

CDR3 DNA: TGTGCCAGCAGCTTGAAGGGACTGAATCAGCCCCAGCATTTT. This sequence encodes CASSLKGLNQPQHF. The V and J genes are TRBV7-2 and TRBJ1-5, with TRBD1 as a possible D gene (5 bases). This CDR3 region has 14 residues. V was clipped by 3 bases and J by 4 bases, with 10 bases between them. Germline V gene lookup returns CDR1 SGHTA and CDR2 FQGNSA.

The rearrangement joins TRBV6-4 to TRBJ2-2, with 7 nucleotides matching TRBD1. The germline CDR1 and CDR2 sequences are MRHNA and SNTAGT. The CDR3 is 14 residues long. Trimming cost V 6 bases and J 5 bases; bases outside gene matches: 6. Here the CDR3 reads CASSGETGTGELFF. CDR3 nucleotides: TGTGCCAGCAGCGGAGAGACAGGGACCGGGGAGCTGTTTTTT.

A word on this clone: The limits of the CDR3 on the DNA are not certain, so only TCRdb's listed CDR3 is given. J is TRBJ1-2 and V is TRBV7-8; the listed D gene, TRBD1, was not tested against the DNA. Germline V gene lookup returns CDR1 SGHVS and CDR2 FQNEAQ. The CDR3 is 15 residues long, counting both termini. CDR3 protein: CASSPVVGQGAGNTF.

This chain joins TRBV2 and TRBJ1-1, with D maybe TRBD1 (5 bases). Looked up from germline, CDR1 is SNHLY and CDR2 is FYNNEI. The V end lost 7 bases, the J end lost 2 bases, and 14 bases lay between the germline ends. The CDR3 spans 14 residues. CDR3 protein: CASTGLRGNTEAFF. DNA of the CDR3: TGTGCCAGCACAGGTCTTAGGGGTAACACTGAAGCTTTCTTT.

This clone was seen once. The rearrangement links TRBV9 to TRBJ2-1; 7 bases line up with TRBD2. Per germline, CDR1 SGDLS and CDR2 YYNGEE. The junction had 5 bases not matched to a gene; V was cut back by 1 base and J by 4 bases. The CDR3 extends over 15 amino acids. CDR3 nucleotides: TGTGCCAGCAGCGTACGATCACTAGCGTACAATGAGCAGTTCTTC. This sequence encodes CASSVRSLAYNEQFF.

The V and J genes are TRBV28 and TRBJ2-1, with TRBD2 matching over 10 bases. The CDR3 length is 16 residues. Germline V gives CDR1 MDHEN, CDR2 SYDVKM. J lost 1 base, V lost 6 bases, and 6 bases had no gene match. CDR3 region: CASREYSGRSYNEQFF. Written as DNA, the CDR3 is TGTGCCAGCAGGGAGTATAGCGGGAGGTCCTACAATGAGCAGTTCTTC.

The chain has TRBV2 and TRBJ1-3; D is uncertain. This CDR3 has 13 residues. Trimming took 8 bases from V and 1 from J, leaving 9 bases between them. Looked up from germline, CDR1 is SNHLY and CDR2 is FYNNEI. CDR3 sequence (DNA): TGTGCCAGCCATCGGGAATCTGGAAACACCATATATTTT. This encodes CASHRESGNTIYF.

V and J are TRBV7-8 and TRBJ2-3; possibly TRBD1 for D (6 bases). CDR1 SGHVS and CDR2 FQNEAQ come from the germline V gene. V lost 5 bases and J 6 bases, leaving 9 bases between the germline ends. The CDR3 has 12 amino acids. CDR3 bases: TGTGCCAGCAGCCCAGGGGAGGATACGCAGTATTTT. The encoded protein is CASSPGEDTQYF. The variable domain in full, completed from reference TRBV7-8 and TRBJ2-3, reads GAGVSQSPRYKVAKRGQDVALRCDPISGHVSLFWYQQALGQGPEFLTYFQNEAQLDKSGLPSDRFFAERPEGSVSTLKIQRTQQEDSAVYLCASSPGEDTQYFGPGTRLTVL.

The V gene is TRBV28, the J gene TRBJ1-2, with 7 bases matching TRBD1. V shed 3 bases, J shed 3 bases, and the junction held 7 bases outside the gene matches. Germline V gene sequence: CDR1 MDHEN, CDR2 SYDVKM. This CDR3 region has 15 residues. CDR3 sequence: CASSLDGRGHYGYTF. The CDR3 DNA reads TGTGCCAGCAGTTTGGACGGGAGGGGGCACTATGGCTACACCTTC.

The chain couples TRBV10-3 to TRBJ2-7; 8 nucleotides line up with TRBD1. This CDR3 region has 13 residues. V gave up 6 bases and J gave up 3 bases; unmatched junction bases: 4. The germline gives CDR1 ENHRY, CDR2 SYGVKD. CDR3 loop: CAIRSDRGYEQYF. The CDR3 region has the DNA TGTGCCATCAGGTCCGACAGGGGCTACGAGCAGTACTTC.

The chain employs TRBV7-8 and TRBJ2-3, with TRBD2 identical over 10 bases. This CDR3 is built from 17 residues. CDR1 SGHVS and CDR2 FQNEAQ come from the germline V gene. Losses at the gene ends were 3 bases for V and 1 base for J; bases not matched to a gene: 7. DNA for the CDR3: TGTGCCAGCAGCTTTCAGTCTAGCGGGAGAGGCACAGATACGCAGTATTTT. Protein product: CASSFQSSGRGTDTQYF. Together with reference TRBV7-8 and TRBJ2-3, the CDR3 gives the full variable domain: GAGVSQSPRYKVAKRGQDVALRCDPISGHVSLFWYQQALGQGPEFLTYFQNEAQLDKSGLPSDRFFAERPEGSVSTLKIQRTQQEDSAVYLCASSFQSSGRGTDTQYFGPGTRLTVL.

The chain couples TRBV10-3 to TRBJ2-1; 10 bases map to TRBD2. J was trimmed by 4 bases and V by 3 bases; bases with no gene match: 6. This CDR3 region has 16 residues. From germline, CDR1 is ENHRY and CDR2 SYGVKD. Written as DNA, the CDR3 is TGTGCCATCAGTGAACCCTGGACTAGCGGTTACAATGAGCAGTTCTTC. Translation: CAISEPWTSGYNEQFF.

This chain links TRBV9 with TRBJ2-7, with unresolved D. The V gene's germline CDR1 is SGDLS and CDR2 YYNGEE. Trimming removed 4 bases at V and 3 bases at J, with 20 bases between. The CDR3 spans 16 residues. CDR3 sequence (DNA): TGTGCCAGCAGCTCAGGTCCTTTCGGAAATCTCTACGAGCAGTACTTC. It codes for CASSSGPFGNLYEQYF. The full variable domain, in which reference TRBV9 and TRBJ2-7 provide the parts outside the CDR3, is DSGVTQTPKHLITATGQRVTLRCSPRSGDLSVYWYQQSLDQGLQFLIQYYNGEERAKGNILERFSAQQFPDLHSELNLSSLELGDSALYFCASSSGPFGNLYEQYFGPGTRLTVT.

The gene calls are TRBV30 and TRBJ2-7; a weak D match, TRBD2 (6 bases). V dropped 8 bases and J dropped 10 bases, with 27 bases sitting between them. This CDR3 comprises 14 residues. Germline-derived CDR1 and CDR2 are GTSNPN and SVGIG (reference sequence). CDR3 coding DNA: TGTGCCGCCAAGGAGGGCCTTACCCCTACGAACCAGTACTTC. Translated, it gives CAAKEGLTPTNQYF.

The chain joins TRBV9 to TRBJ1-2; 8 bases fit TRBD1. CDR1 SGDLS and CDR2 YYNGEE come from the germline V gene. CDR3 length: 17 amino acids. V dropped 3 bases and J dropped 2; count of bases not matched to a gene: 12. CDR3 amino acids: CASSDPGGVMLNYGYTF. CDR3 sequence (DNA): TGTGCCAGCAGCGACCCAGGGGGCGTAATGTTAAACTATGGCTACACCTTC.

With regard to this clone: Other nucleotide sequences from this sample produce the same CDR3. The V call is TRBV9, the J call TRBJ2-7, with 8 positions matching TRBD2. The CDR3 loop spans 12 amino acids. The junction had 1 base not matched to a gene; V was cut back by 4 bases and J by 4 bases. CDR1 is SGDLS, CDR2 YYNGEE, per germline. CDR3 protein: CASSPGGYEQYF. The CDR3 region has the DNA TGTGCCAGCAGCCCGGGAGGGTACGAGCAGTACTTC. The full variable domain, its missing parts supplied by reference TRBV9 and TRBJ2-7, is DSGVTQTPKHLITATGQRVTLRCSPRSGDLSVYWYQQSLDQGLQFLIQYYNGEERAKGNILERFSAQQFPDLHSELNLSSLELGDSALYFCASSPGGYEQYFGPGTRLTVT.

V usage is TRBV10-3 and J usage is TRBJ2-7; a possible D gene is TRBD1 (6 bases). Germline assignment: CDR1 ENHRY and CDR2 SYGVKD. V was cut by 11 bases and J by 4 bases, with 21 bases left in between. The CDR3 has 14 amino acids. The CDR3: CAHLWGLIEYEQYF. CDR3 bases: TGTGCCCACCTCTGGGGGCTAATCGAATACGAGCAGTACTTC.

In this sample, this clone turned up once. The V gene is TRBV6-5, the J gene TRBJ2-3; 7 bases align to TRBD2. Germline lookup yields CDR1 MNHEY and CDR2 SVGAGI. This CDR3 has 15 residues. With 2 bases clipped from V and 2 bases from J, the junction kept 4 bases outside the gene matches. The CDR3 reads CASSYLGRVTDTQYF. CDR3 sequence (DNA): TGTGCCAGCAGTTACCTTGGGAGGGTCACAGATACGCAGTATTTT.